This TCR beta chain was sequenced in a study of HIV-infected patients and healthy controls. This clonotype was recorded a few times. TCRdb fed the 5' RACE reads into MiXCR, producing one record per CDR3 protein. Of some 70,000 distinct CDR3 sequences listed, less than 20% were seen once; the top ten hold over 1.1%. This CDR3 is 15 amino acids long. Germline CDR1 SEHNR, CDR2 FQNEAQ (reference sequence). The V segment lost 3 bases and the J segment 4 bases; nucleotides outside the gene matches: 3. The sequenced sample consisted of CD4+ T cells from blood. The receptor was isolated from a human donor in good health. The chain combines TRBV7-9 with TRBJ1-5, with 10 bases matching TRBD1. The CDR3 loop is CASSLGTGVNQPQHF. Here the CDR3 DNA reads TGTGCCAGCAGCTTGGGGACAGGGGTTAATCAGCCCCAGCATTTT.